This TCR beta chain came from a study of identical twins. A few counts support this clonotype. A universal primer site was added by template switching, and unique molecular identifiers were carried by the cDNA. TCRdb reprocessed the 5' RACE reads with MiXCR, giving one entry per CDR3 protein. The sample shows 540,000 or so distinct CDR3 sequences, about 22% of them seen only once. Germline CDR1 reads SGHRS; CDR2 reads YFSETQ. The CDR3 has 16 residues. The V and J ends lost 2 bases and 4 bases, in that order; junction bases with no gene match: 6. These sequences were also reported in another study, on yellow fever vaccine responses in identical twins.

Sequenced sample: CD4+ T cells sorted from blood. V gene TRBV5-1 combines with J gene TRBJ2-2, with TRBD1 matching 9 bases. The receptor was derived from a woman younger than 30 in good health. The CDR3 protein is CASSFEGTGITGELFF. DNA for the CDR3: TGCGCCAGCAGCTTTGAGGGGACAGGGATCACCGGGGAGCTGTTTTTT.